The TCR beta chain under discussion was sequenced for a study of shared clonotypes between healthy human individuals. As to this clone: Its matching antigen is unknown.

The study's findings and limits: Though the depth was large, rarefaction showed that sorted-subset sequencing was incomplete.

Sequencing was performed with immunoSEQ multiplex PCR; in TCRdb, only in-frame clones are kept and a portion is missing. The sample shows about 670,000 clones, roughly 78% of them seen only once. V lost 2 bases and J 8 bases, leaving 9 bases between the germline ends. The CDR3 loop spans 13 amino acids. Germline V gene data show CDR1 as SEHNR and CDR2 as FQNEAQ (reference sequence). Sequencing was done on a sample of memory CD4+ T cells sorted from blood. Subset described: CD45RA-negative fraction. The chain combines TRBV7-9 with TRBJ2-2; D not certain. This receptor was taken from a woman in her twenties or thirties in good health. CDR3 bases: TGTGCCAGCAGCTTACTTCTATTTGGGGAGCTGTTTTTT. Protein: CASSLLLFGELFF.